This is a list of T cell receptor beta chains from one sample in a study of blood T cell repertoires in COVID-19. Profiling relied on immunoSEQ multiplex PCR, and the TCRdb table lists in-frame clones only, not all of them. The table records roughly 350,000 clones, 85% of them present only once. Sample: peripheral blood. Source of these receptors: a woman between 18 and 29 years old with acute or convalescent COVID-19. Both conserved end residues are part of each CDR3. The D gene is left open where the match is weak. Clone size is stated in some rows and not others, as once, few, many or a class when expanded.

. TRBJ1-6 . 11 TRBV7-9 CATSWESDLHF TGTGCCACGTCATGGGAGTCAGACCTCCACTTT
once TRBJ2-5 TRBD2 16 TRBV2 CASSALAGGPGETQYF TGTGCCAGCAGTGCCCTAGCGGGAGGGCCGGGGGAGACCCAGTACTTC
. TRBJ1-2 . 13 TRBV29-1 CSVEDRKNYGYTF TGCAGCGTGGAAGACAGGAAGAACTATGGCTACACCTTC
. TRBJ1-1 . 16 TRBV9 CASSVDLKVFGTEAFF TGTGCCAGCAGCGTCGACCTCAAGGTTTTCGGGACTGAAGCTTTCTTT
. TRBJ1-1 . 14 TRBV7-9 CASSTEGENTEAFF TGTGCCAGCAGCACAGAGGGGGAAAACACTGAAGCTTTCTTT
once TRBJ2-5 TRBD1 16 TRBV28 CASSSIGTGHLGTQYF TGTGCCAGCAGTTCGATCGGGACAGGACATTTGGGGACCCAGTACTTC
once TRBJ2-1 TRBD2 15 TRBV9 CASSASGVSYNEQFF TGTGCCAGCAGCGCTAGCGGGGTTTCCTACAATGAGCAGTTCTTC
. TRBJ2-1 TRBD2 15 TRBV2 CACQPAGTSLGEQFF TGTGCCTGCCAGCCCGCCGGGACTAGCCTCGGGGAGCAGTTCTTC
once TRBJ2-7 TRBD2 17 TRBV5-5 CASSHSGSYEGIYEQYF TGTGCCAGCAGCCATAGCGGGAGTTATGAGGGAATCTACGAGCAGTACTTC
. TRBJ2-2 TRBD2 18 TRBV7-9 CASSLKASGVSNTGELFF TGTGCCAGCAGCTTAAAGGCTAGCGGGGTCTCGAACACCGGGGAGCTGTTTTTT
. TRBJ2-7 TRBD2 14 TRBV14 CASSQDHGRVRQYF TGTGCCAGCAGCCAAGATCATGGGAGGGTTCGGCAGTACTTC
. TRBJ1-1 . 15 TRBV15 CATSRDGEMNTEAFF TGTGCCACCAGCAGAGACGGGGAAATGAACACTGAAGCTTTCTTT
. TRBJ2-3 . 14 TRBV5-4 CASSRPPSGDTQYF TGTGCCAGCAGCCGACCCCCCTCGGGAGATACGCAGTATTTT
. TRBJ2-5 TRBD1 15 TRBV7-6 CASTIGQGALETQYF TGTGCCAGCACCATCGGACAGGGGGCTTTGGAGACCCAGTACTTC
. TRBJ1-1 . 15 TRBV12-5 CASGSAAGKGTEAFF TGTGCTAGTGGTTCGGCCGCAGGGAAGGGCACTGAAGCTTTCTTT
. TRBJ2-5 . 12 TRBV15 CATSSGEGTQYF TGTGCCACCAGCAGTGGCGAGGGGACCCAGTACTTC
. TRBJ1-5 . 17 TRBV2 CASSATTSGPLNQPQHF TGTGCCAGCAGCGCAACGACCTCTGGGCCCTTGAATCAGCCCCAGCATTTT
few TRBJ1-6 TRBD1 16 TRBV11-2 CASTTFSRDSRTPLHF TGTGCCAGCACCACCTTTTCTCGGGACAGCCGGACACCCCTCCACTTT
. TRBJ2-3 . 15 TRBV7-3 CASSLYGSDGDTQYF TGTGCCAGCAGCTTATACGGGAGTGATGGAGATACGCAGTATTTT
. TRBJ2-7 TRBD1 15 TRBV7-9 CASSRPGQISYEQYF TGTGCCAGCAGCCGCCCGGGACAGATCTCCTACGAGCAGTACTTC
. TRBJ1-2 . 13 TRBV7-2 CASSHNPNYGYTF TGTGCCAGCAGCCACAACCCGAACTATGGCTACACCTTC
. TRBJ1-1 TRBD1 15 TRBV6-5 CASSYFRDRGREAFF TGTGCCAGCAGTTACTTCCGGGACAGGGGGCGCGAAGCTTTCTTT
. TRBJ1-1 . 15 TRBV7-3 CASSQSGIVNTEAFF TGTGCCAGCAGCCAATCGGGAATAGTGAACACTGAAGCTTTCTTT
. TRBJ2-1 TRBD2 17 TRBV28 CASSLITSTSANNEQFF TGTGCCAGCAGTCTAATCACGAGTACTAGCGCAAACAATGAGCAGTTCTTC
once TRBJ2-7 . 12 TRBV12-5 CASGLSNYEQYF TGTGCTAGTGGTCTATCAAACTACGAGCAGTACTTC
. TRBJ1-4 . 11 TRBV20-1 CSAKGDEKLFF TGCAGTGCTAAGGGGGATGAAAAACTGTTTTTT
. TRBJ2-7 . 15 TRBV4-1 CASSPRETQSYEQYF TGCGCCAGCAGCCCTCGGGAAACCCAATCCTACGAGCAGTACTTC
. TRBJ1-5 . 15 TRBV6-1 CASSDRYSSNQPQHF TGTGCCAGCAGTGATAGGTACAGTAGCAATCAGCCCCAGCATTTT
. TRBJ2-1 TRBD2 16 TRBV5-1 CASSLEASGRGYEQFF TGCGCCAGCAGCTTGGAGGCTAGCGGGAGGGGCTATGAGCAGTTCTTC
. TRBJ2-7 . 14 TRBV28 CASLPPSKPHEQYF TGTGCCAGCCTCCCCCCTAGTAAACCCCACGAGCAGTACTTC
. TRBJ2-3 TRBD1 13 TRBV6-5 CASQTGVGDTQYF TGTGCCAGCCAAACAGGGGTCGGAGATACGCAGTATTTT
. TRBJ2-1 . 14 TRBV3-1/TRBV3-2 CASSRGPTGDEQFF TGTGCCAGCAGCCGCGGGCCCACCGGAGATGAGCAGTTCTTC
. TRBJ1-1 . 13 TRBV9 CASSVSWNTEAFF TGTGCCAGCAGCGTATCTTGGAACACTGAAGCTTTCTTT
. TRBJ2-5 . 12 TRBV12-3/TRBV12-4 CASSLNRETQYF TGTGCCAGCAGTTTAAATCGAGAGACCCAGTACTTC
few TRBJ1-2 . 16 TRBV19 CASSSPRDTANYGYTF TGTGCCAGTAGTTCCCCCAGGGACACTGCTAACTATGGCTACACCTTC
. TRBJ1-1 . 16 TRBV5-1 CASSLVMTGGDTEAFF TGCGCCAGCAGCTTGGTAATGACAGGTGGGGACACTGAAGCTTTCTTT
. TRBJ2-1 TRBD2 16 TRBV28 CASSPLRGGNYNEQFF TGTGCCAGCAGTCCCCTTCGGGGGGGTAACTACAATGAGCAGTTCTTC
. TRBJ2-7 . 14 TRBV6-1 CASSHSRVTYEQYF TGTGCCAGCAGTCATTCCAGGGTAACCTACGAGCAGTACTTC
. TRBJ1-5 TRBD1 15 TRBV19 CASSIGPGGVQPQHF TGTGCCAGTAGTATAGGGCCAGGGGGCGTTCAGCCCCAGCATTTT
. TRBJ1-5 . 15 TRBV28 CASRSGQYSNQPQHF TGTGCCAGCAGAAGCGGACAGTATAGCAATCAGCCCCAGCATTTT
. TRBJ1-1 . 13 TRBV28 CASSARDFHEAFF TGTGCCAGCAGTGCCCGGGACTTCCATGAAGCTTTCTTT
. TRBJ1-6 . 15 TRBV6-5 CASTQTGSGRSPLHF TGTGCCAGCACTCAAACCGGGTCCGGGAGGTCACCCCTCCACTTT
. TRBJ1-4 . 15 TRBV28 CASSLTGLPNEKLFF TGTGCCAGCAGTCTAACAGGGCTTCCTAATGAAAAACTGTTTTTT
. TRBJ1-3 TRBD1 16 TRBV9 CASSASQGQGGDTIYF TGTGCCAGCAGCGCATCCCAAGGACAGGGGGGGGACACCATATATTTT